These 10 T cell receptor beta chains were sequenced from one sample in a study of naive and memory T cell subsets. Amplification of ligated cDNA took four PCR rounds with SP2 and nested alpha and beta constant primers. TCRdb processed the UMI-ligation and nested PCR reads anew with MiXCR; each CDR3 protein has one entry. The sample lists roughly 36,000 distinct CDR3 sequences, 9.5% to 11% occurring once. Specified treatment: skin biopsy from PPD injection site in Mantoux-positive individual. A UMI-containing oligonucleotide was joined by 3' ligation to the TCR cDNA template. The sample was skin, taken from a tuberculin skin test site. The receptors were sampled from an adult in good health.

This rearrangement joins TRBV19 to TRBJ2-3; TRBD2 matches 10 bases. This CDR3 contains 19 residues. Trimming took 5 bases from V and 3 from J; bases not matched to a gene: 17. Per the germline V gene, CDR1 is LNHDA and CDR2 is SQIVND (reference sequence). The CDR3 here is CASSRWGAGGPKRTDTQYF. Written as DNA, the CDR3 is TGTGCCAGTAGTCGCTGGGGAGCGGGAGGGCCCAAGAGAACAGATACGCAGTATTTT.

A few counts support this clonotype. The chain carries TRBV2 and TRBJ2-1; possibly TRBD1 or TRBD2 for D (6 bases each). The germline CDR1 and CDR2 sequences are SNHLY and FYNNEI. Trimming cost V 6 bases and J 2 bases, with 14 bases left between them. There are 15 residues in the CDR3. The CDR3 DNA sequence: TGTGCCAGCAGGGAGGGGGGAACAACCTACAATGAGCAGTTCTTC. This translates into CASREGGTTYNEQFF. Together with reference TRBV2 and TRBJ2-1, the CDR3 gives the full variable domain: EPEVTQTPSHQVTQMGQEVILRCVPISNHLYFYWYRQILGQKVEFLVSFYNNEISEKSEIFDDQFSVERPDGSNFTLKIRSTKLEDSAMYFCASREGGTTYNEQFFGPGTRLTVL.

This clonotype was detected a few times. The chain uses TRBV3-1 and TRBJ2-1; tentative D call: TRBD2 (5 bases). The germline V gene has CDR1 LGHDT and CDR2 YNNKEL (reference sequence). Trimming shortened V by 4 bases and J by 8 bases, and 12 bases separated the two germline ends. This CDR3 spans 13 amino acids. The CDR3 spells CASSPAGLHEQFF. The CDR3 nucleotides are TGTGCCAGCAGCCCGGCGGGTTTGCATGAGCAGTTCTTC.

The chain couples TRBV28 to TRBJ1-1; D remains unclear. Germline V gene lookup returns CDR1 MDHEN and CDR2 SYDVKM. The CDR3 length is 12 residues. V was cut by 7 bases and J by 1 base, with 7 bases left in between. For the CDR3, the DNA is TGTGCCAGCACCACGGCGAACACTGAAGCTTTCTTT. Translated: CASTTANTEAFF.

This chain uses TRBV18 with TRBJ1-1; D possibly corresponds to TRBD1 (6 bases). Germline CDR1 reads KGHSH; CDR2 reads LQKENI. The CDR3 consists of 14 residues. The V end was cut by 3 bases, the J end by 5 bases, with 13 bases between. The CDR3 is CASSPARGGTEAFF. The CDR3 nucleotides are TGTGCCAGCTCACCGGCCAGGGGAGGGACTGAAGCTTTCTTT. The full variable domain, with the rest looked up from reference TRBV18 and TRBJ1-1, is NAGVMQNPRHLVRRRGQEARLRCSPMKGHSHVYWYRQLPEEGLKFMVYLQKENIIDESGMPKERFSAEFPKEGPSILRIQQVVRGDSAAYFCASSPARGGTEAFFGQGTRLTVV.

This clonotype was detected a few times. The chain uses TRBV29-1 and TRBJ1-1; D not resolved. The germline V gene encodes CDR1 SQVTM and CDR2 ANQGSEA. The V end lost 6 bases, the J end lost 2 bases, and 13 bases lay between the germline ends. The CDR3 contains 13 residues. The CDR3 nucleotides are TGCAGCGTCAGCGGACTTTCAAACACTGAAGCTTTCTTT. Translation gives CSVSGLSNTEAFF.

The table lists this clonotype with a few counts. The rearrangement joins TRBV6-2 or TRBV6-3 to TRBJ2-2, with D hard to call. The V and J ends lost 3 bases and 1 base respectively, with 9 bases between them. Germline V CDR1 and CDR2: MNHEY, SVGEGT. This CDR3 spans 15 amino acids. CDR3: CASSYLILNTGELFF. The CDR3 region has the DNA TGTGCCAGCAGTTATCTCATCCTGAACACCGGGGAGCTGTTTTTT.

This clonotype has a count of ten or more. This chain connects TRBV29-1 to TRBJ1-5, with 10 positions matching TRBD1. V lost 3 bases and J lost 2; bases outside the gene matches: 13. The CDR3 totals 18 residues. CDR1 is SQVTM, CDR2 ANQGSEA, per germline. Written as DNA, the CDR3 is TGCAGCGTTGACCCTATAGGGACAGGGGAGCATCGCAATCAGCCCCAGCATTTT. Its translation is CSVDPIGTGEHRNQPQHF.

This clonotype was counted at least ten times. This chain links TRBV3-1 with TRBJ2-7; D gene unclear. This CDR3 spans 15 amino acids. V shed 4 bases and J shed 3 bases, with 16 bases lying between them. Per germline, CDR1 LGHDT and CDR2 YNNKEL (reference sequence). CDR3 loop: CASSRVLTALYEQYF. In nucleotides, the CDR3 is TGTGCCAGCAGCCGAGTCCTTACAGCTCTCTACGAGCAGTACTTC.

The chain couples TRBV6-4 to TRBJ1-1; the D is unclear. Germline V gene data show CDR1 as MRHNA and CDR2 as SNTAGT. Trimming took off 3 bases at V and 1 base at J, with 6 bases between the two ends. CDR3 length: 13 residues. This chain's CDR3 is CASSEEENTEAFF. DNA of the CDR3: TGTGCCAGCAGTGAAGAGGAGAACACTGAAGCTTTCTTT.